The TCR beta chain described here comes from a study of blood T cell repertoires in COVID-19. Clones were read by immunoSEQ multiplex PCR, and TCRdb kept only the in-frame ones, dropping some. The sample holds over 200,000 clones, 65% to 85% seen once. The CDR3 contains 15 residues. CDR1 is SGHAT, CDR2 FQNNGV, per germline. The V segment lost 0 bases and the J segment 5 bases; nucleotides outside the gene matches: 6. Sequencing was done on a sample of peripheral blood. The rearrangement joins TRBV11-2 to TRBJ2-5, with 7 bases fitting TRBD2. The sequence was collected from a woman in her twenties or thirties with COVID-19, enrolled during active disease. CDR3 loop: CASSLDLGGKETQYF. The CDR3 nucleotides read TGTGCCAGCAGCTTAGATCTGGGGGGGAAGGAGACCCAGTACTTC.